This T cell receptor beta chain was captured by sequencing in a study of beta chain features in type 1 diabetes. Study conclusions and caveats: In every one of the four CD4+ subsets, TCRB CDR3s were moderately but significantly shorter in Type 1 diabetes patients.

As to this clone: Antigen unknown.

Investigators reverse transcribed all isolated RNA, so they sequenced expressed TCRB transcripts. This table comes from immunoSEQ multiplex PCR, and its TCRdb copy is limited to in-frame clones, with some not included. The data show approximately 250,000 clones, with 9.6% seen just once and just under 0.035% held by the top ten. Material: naive CD4+ T cells from blood. This sequence originates from a woman younger than 35 in good health.

Written as DNA, the CDR3 is TGTGCCAGCAGCTTGGACAGGGTGGGGTTGAACACTGAAGCTTTCTTT. Translation gives CASSLDRVGLNTEAFF. This chain connects TRBV7-2 to TRBJ1-1, with 8 bases lining up with TRBD1. Germline trimming cut 3 bases from V and 0 bases from J; bases unmatched to any gene: 6. CDR1 and CDR2 (germline): SGHTA, FQGNSA. The CDR3 loop spans 16 amino acids.